The 10 T cell receptor beta chains below come from one sample, sequenced in a study of blood T cells in healthy people across ages. Alongside a J-beta primer mix, a sample-barcoded 5' primer served in a second PCR lasting roughly 7 to 11 cycles. TCRdb ran MiXCR on the 5' RACE reads and lists one entry per CDR3 protein. The repertoire holds 600,000 to 900,000 distinct CDR3 sequences, 20% to 30% seen once, with roughly 3.1% in the top ten. The same sample was also studied in work on T cells of mothers and their children.

What was sequenced was blood. The receptors originated from a boy between 10 and 17 years old in good health.

The sample holds a few counts of this clonotype. This rearrangement joins TRBV7-3 to TRBJ1-2; the D gene is possibly TRBD1 (5 bases). Germline CDR1 SGHTA, CDR2 FQGTGA. This CDR3 is built from 15 residues. Trimming left V 4 bases short and J 6 bases short, with 18 bases between. The DNA for the CDR3 is TGTGCCAGCAGCTCCAAGCCAGGGTATTTCCATGGCTACACCTTC. Its translation: CASSSKPGYFHGYTF.

V and J are TRBV9 and TRBJ2-5; unclear D gene. The end of the DNA aligns better with TRBJ2-1, so the J call may be wrong. The CDR3 is 11 amino acids. Germline V gene sequence: CDR1 SGDLS, CDR2 YYNGEE. The CDR3 sequence is CASSVENEQFF. DNA for the CDR3: TGTGCCAGCAGCGTAGAAAATGAGCAGTTCTTC.

The chain links TRBV5-4 to TRBJ2-5, with a weak D call TRBD1 (6 bases). This CDR3 has 15 amino acids. Germline V lookup: CDR1 SGHNT, CDR2 YYREEE (reference sequence). Trimming removed 0 bases from V and 0 bases from J, with 9 bases in between. CDR3: CASSLEGEYQETQYF. The CDR3 DNA is TGTGCCAGCAGCTTGGAGGGGGAGTACCAAGAGACCCAGTACTTC.

The chain couples TRBV5-1 to TRBJ2-3, with no clear D. Trimming took 0 bases from V and 3 from J, leaving 17 bases between them. CDR1 is SGHRS and CDR2 is YFSETQ in the germline V gene. The CDR3 contains 17 residues. CDR3 in amino acids: CASSLEPQPLRTDTQYF. The CDR3 region has the DNA TGCGCCAGCAGCTTGGAACCCCAACCCCTACGGACAGATACGCAGTATTTT.

The CDR3 sequence is CASSPDGLAGGPYEQYF. Here the CDR3 DNA reads TGTGCCAGCAGCCCCGACGGGCTAGCGGGGGGTCCCTACGAGCAGTACTTC. The J gene is TRBJ2-7, the V gene TRBV7-2, with TRBD2 matching 11 bases. The ends lost 5 bases at V and 2 bases at J; junction bases unmatched: 11. This CDR3 region has 17 residues. Looked up from germline, CDR1 is SGHTA and CDR2 is FQGNSA.

The chain joins TRBV10-3 to TRBJ1-2, with TRBD1 matching 8 bases. The V gene end was trimmed by 8 bases and the J gene end by 3 bases; junction bases not matched to a gene: 2. In germline, CDR1 is ENHRY, CDR2 SYGVKD. CDR3 length equals 12 residues. The CDR3 loop reads CAIGGQDYGYTF. The DNA of the CDR3 is TGTGCCATCGGGGGACAGGACTATGGCTACACCTTC.

This chain uses TRBV6-5 with TRBJ1-2, with unresolved D. The CDR3 totals 14 residues. Germline V gives CDR1 MNHEY, CDR2 SVGAGI. Trimming stripped 4 bases from V and 8 bases from J, with 17 bases between. CDR3: CASSSQGPKEGYTF. The CDR3 bases are TGTGCCAGCAGTTCTCAAGGACCAAAGGAGGGCTACACCTTC.

The genes are TRBV12-3 or TRBV12-4 and TRBJ2-1; D is perhaps TRBD1 (5 bases). This CDR3 spans 14 amino acids. V dropped 4 bases and J dropped 7 bases, with 14 bases sitting between them. The CDR3 coding sequence is TGTGCCAGCAGTTCTCCACTCAGGGTTAATGAGCAGTTCTTC. It encodes CASSSPLRVNEQFF.

As DNA, the CDR3 is TGTGCCAGCAGCGAATTAGTCGAGCAGTACTTC. Its translation is CASSELVEQYF. The chain couples TRBV7-9 to TRBJ2-7, with D hard to call. The germline V gene has CDR1 SEHNR and CDR2 FQNEAQ (reference sequence). V shed 5 bases and J shed 6 bases, with 8 bases lying between them. This CDR3 is built from 11 residues.

Only a few counts were recorded for this clonotype. This chain joins TRBV20-1 and TRBJ1-4; possibly TRBD1 for D (5 bases). V lost 2 bases to trimming and J lost 7 bases, with 11 bases between them. This CDR3 has 13 amino acids. Germline V gene sequence: CDR1 DFQATT, CDR2 SNEGSKA (reference sequence). DNA of the CDR3: TGCAGTGCTAGACTGTTAACAGGTGAAAAACTGTTTTTT. Its translation is CSARLLTGEKLFF.